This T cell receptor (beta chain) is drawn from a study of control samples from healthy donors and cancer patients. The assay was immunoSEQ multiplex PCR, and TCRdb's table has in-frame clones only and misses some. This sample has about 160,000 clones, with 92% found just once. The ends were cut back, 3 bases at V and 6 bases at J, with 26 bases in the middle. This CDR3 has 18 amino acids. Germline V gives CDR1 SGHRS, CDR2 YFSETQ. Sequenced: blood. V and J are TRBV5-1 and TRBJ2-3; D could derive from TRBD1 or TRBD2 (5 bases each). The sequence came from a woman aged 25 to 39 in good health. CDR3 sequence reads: CASSSGRNRDEGLDTQYF. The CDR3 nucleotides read TGCGCCAGCAGCTCGGGGCGTAACCGGGACGAGGGTTTGGATACGCAGTATTTT.